Following are 27 T cell receptor beta chains from one sample sequenced in a study of blood T cell repertoires in COVID-19. Here immunoSEQ multiplex PCR was the method, and the copy in TCRdb shows in-frame clones only, minus some. This table holds about 330,000 clones, roughly 87% found once. The sample comprised peripheral blood. Receptors originate from a man aged 25 to 40 with COVID-19, enrolled during active disease.

This rearrangement joins TRBV7-3 to TRBJ2-3; D perhaps matches TRBD2 (6 bases). The V end lost 4 bases, the J end lost 6 bases, and 14 bases lay between the germline ends. Germline loops: CDR1 SGHTA, CDR2 FQGTGA. The CDR3 consists of 14 residues. The CDR3: CASSSGDSQDTQYF. The CDR3, as DNA: TGTGCCAGCAGCTCGGGAGATTCGCAGGATACGCAGTATTTT.

The V call is TRBV2, the J call TRBJ1-2, with a weak D call TRBD1 (5 bases). CDR1 and CDR2 from the germline V gene are SNHLY and FYNNEI. Trimming removed 0 bases from V and 6 bases from J, with 17 bases in between. This CDR3 is built from 16 residues. The CDR3 nucleotides are TGTGCCAGCAGTGAAGCGCTTCGCCGTTGGGGGGATGGCTACACCTTC. Residues: CASSEALRRWGDGYTF.

Only a few counts were recorded for this clone. The chain uses TRBV5-1 and TRBJ1-3; TRBD1 matches at 8 bases. J was trimmed by 4 bases and V by 4 bases; bases with no gene match: 4. Germline CDR1 is SGHRS and CDR2 is YFSETQ. CDR3 size: 14 residues. In DNA form, the CDR3 reads TGCGCCAGCAGCGAGACAGGGGCCGGAAACACCATATATTTT. It encodes CASSETGAGNTIYF.

The gene calls are TRBV4-2 and TRBJ2-4; 8 nucleotides agree with TRBD2. Germline lookup yields CDR1 LGHNA and CDR2 YNFKEQ. V shed 0 bases and J 5 bases; nucleotides not matched to a gene: 6. This CDR3 comprises 16 residues. The CDR3 reads CASSQEERGPQNIQYF. The CDR3 DNA reads TGTGCCAGCAGCCAAGAAGAGCGGGGGCCACAAAACATTCAGTACTTC.

The chain joins TRBV9 to TRBJ2-7; D is ambiguous. The CDR3 is 14 residues long. The V end lost 0 bases, the J end lost 2 bases, and 9 bases lay between the germline ends. In germline, CDR1 is SGDLS, CDR2 YYNGEE. CDR3 in DNA: TGTGCCAGCAGCGTAGATGTTTATACCTACGAGCAGTACTTC. Protein: CASSVDVYTYEQYF.

The chain recombines TRBV10-3 with TRBJ1-4; no clear D. Germline CDR1 and CDR2: ENHRY and SYGVKD. The CDR3 sequence is 14 residues long. V lost 0 bases, J lost 8 bases, and 10 bases lay in between. The chain's CDR3 is CAISESSVGEKLFF. The CDR3 DNA sequence: TGTGCCATCAGTGAGTCGAGCGTTGGGGAAAAACTGTTTTTT.

Remarks on this clone: Other DNA sequences from this sample encode an identical CDR3 as well. The chain couples TRBV10-3 to TRBJ1-2, with D possibly being TRBD1 (6 bases). Trimming removed 3 bases at V and 4 bases at J, with 6 bases between. Germline V CDR1 and CDR2: ENHRY, SYGVKD. The CDR3 runs to 12 residues. The CDR3 loop is CAISDRGYGYTF. The CDR3 DNA reads as TGTGCCATCAGTGACAGGGGCTATGGCTACACCTTC.

For this clone: In the same sample, other DNA sequences code for this CDR3. The V gene is TRBV28, the J gene TRBJ1-1; 7 bases map to TRBD1. V dropped 5 bases and J dropped 2; count of bases not matched to a gene: 5. Germline loops: CDR1 MDHEN, CDR2 SYDVKM. CDR3 length: 14 residues. CDR3 DNA sequence: TGTGCCAGCAGTCCCGGGACAGCTAACACTGAAGCTTTCTTT. This sequence encodes CASSPGTANTEAFF.

DNA of the CDR3: TGTGCCAGCAGCGGATCTAGGGGCTACACCTTC. Translating gives CASSGSRGYTF. The V and J genes are TRBV7-9 and TRBJ1-2, with unresolved D. From germline, CDR1 is SEHNR and CDR2 FQNEAQ (reference sequence). The CDR3 spans 11 residues. The V and J ends lost 5 bases and 8 bases respectively, with 9 bases between them.

The CDR3 here is CASSWTGAQETQYF. The CDR3 bases are TGTGCCAGCAGCTGGACAGGGGCTCAAGAGACCCAGTACTTC. V usage is TRBV7-9 and J usage is TRBJ2-5, with 9 positions matching TRBD1. The CDR3 spans 14 residues. CDR1 and CDR2 from the germline V gene are SEHNR and FQNEAQ (reference sequence). V lost 4 bases, J lost 2 bases, and 2 bases stayed unmatched. The full variable domain, its missing parts supplied by reference TRBV7-9 and TRBJ2-5, is DTGVSQNPRHKITKRGQNVTFRCDPISEHNRLYWYRQTLGQGPEFLTYFQNEAQLEKSRLLSDRFSAERPKGSFSTLEIQRTEQGDSAMYLCASSWTGAQETQYFGPGTRLLVL.

The gene calls are TRBV9 and TRBJ1-5; D is unresolved. The V gene's germline CDR1 is SGDLS and CDR2 YYNGEE. V was shortened by 0 bases and J by 2 bases, with 12 bases between the two germline ends. The CDR3 contains 16 residues. The CDR3 loop reads CASSVGPPGGNQPQHF. CDR3 in DNA: TGTGCCAGCAGCGTAGGGCCACCCGGAGGCAATCAGCCCCAGCATTTT. Combining the CDR3 with reference TRBV9 and TRBJ1-5 gives the whole variable domain DSGVTQTPKHLITATGQRVTLRCSPRSGDLSVYWYQQSLDQGLQFLIQYYNGEERAKGNILERFSAQQFPDLHSELNLSSLELGDSALYFCASSVGPPGGNQPQHFGDGTRLSIL.

This chain connects TRBV16 to TRBJ1-5; TRBD1 aligns across 9 bases. V shed 2 bases, J shed 6 bases, and the junction held 5 bases outside the gene matches. Germline V gene data show CDR1 as KGHSY and CDR2 as FQNENV. There are 15 residues in the CDR3. Written as DNA, the CDR3 is TGTGCCAGCAGCCAAATAGGACAGGGGCGTCAGCCCCAGCATTTT. Translated: CASSQIGQGRQPQHF.

This clone was detected ten times or more. This rearrangement joins TRBV29-1 to TRBJ2-1, with D perhaps matching TRBD2 (6 bases). The CDR3 totals 13 residues. Germline assignment: CDR1 SQVTM and CDR2 ANQGSEA. Trimming took 8 bases from V and 3 from J, leaving 14 bases between them. The CDR3 region has the DNA TGCAGCACCACGCGGGGAGGCTACAATGAGCAGTTCTTC. Protein: CSTTRGGYNEQFF.

The V and J genes are TRBV18 and TRBJ2-1, with D maybe TRBD2 (6 bases). This CDR3 comprises 14 residues. V was pared by 3 bases and J by 6 bases, with 12 bases between. The V gene's germline CDR1 is KGHSH and CDR2 LQKENI. CDR3 bases: TGTGCCAGCTCACCGAAAACTAGCCCCAATGAGCAGTTCTTC. Amino acids: CASSPKTSPNEQFF. Together with reference TRBV18 and TRBJ2-1, the CDR3 gives the full variable domain: NAGVMQNPRHLVRRRGQEARLRCSPMKGHSHVYWYRQLPEEGLKFMVYLQKENIIDESGMPKERFSAEFPKEGPSILRIQQVVRGDSAAYFCASSPKTSPNEQFFGPGTRLTVL.

This chain joins TRBV29-1 and TRBJ1-2; D is ambiguous. Germline CDR1 and CDR2: SQVTM and ANQGSEA. Trimming removed 5 bases from V and 8 bases from J, with 9 bases in between. The length of the CDR3 is 10 residues. CDR3 region: CSVLEVGYTF. For the CDR3, the DNA is TGCAGCGTTCTAGAAGTAGGCTACACCTTC.

V usage is TRBV18 and J usage is TRBJ1-2; 8 bases agree with TRBD1. CDR1 and CDR2 (germline): KGHSH, LQKENI. The CDR3 is made up of 15 amino acids. Trimming at V came to 2 bases and at J to 2 bases, leaving 4 bases not matched to a gene. DNA of the CDR3: TGTGCCAGCTCACCAGACAGGGGCATGAACTATGGCTACACCTTC. As protein: CASSPDRGMNYGYTF.

The rearrangement links TRBV30 to TRBJ2-3; 8 nucleotides line up with TRBD1. Germline lookup yields CDR1 GTSNPN and CDR2 SVGIG (reference sequence). The CDR3 extends over 15 amino acids. With V trimmed by 3 bases and J by 2 bases, 7 bases remained unmatched. CDR3 residues: CAWSTGTGTTDTQYF. The DNA for the CDR3 is TGTGCCTGGAGCACCGGGACAGGAACCACAGATACGCAGTATTTT.

The chain carries TRBV7-3 and TRBJ2-1; 7 nucleotides align to TRBD1. V was pared by 0 bases and J by 0 bases, with 2 bases of the junction left unmatched. Germline V gene sequence: CDR1 SGHTA, CDR2 FQGTGA. The CDR3 runs 16 residues. CDR3 in DNA: TGTGCCAGCAGCTTAACCCGGGACAGCTCCTACAATGAGCAGTTCTTC. It translates to CASSLTRDSSYNEQFF.

This clone came up once. This chain's CDR3 is CASSLKTGTGGRKLFF. The CDR3 nucleotides read TGTGCCAGCAGCCTCAAGACCGGGACAGGGGGTCGAAAACTGTTTTTT. The V call is TRBV3-1 (or the pseudogene TRBV3-2), the J call TRBJ1-4; TRBD1 matches at 11 bases. The CDR3 extends over 16 amino acids. Germline V lookup: CDR1 LGHDT, CDR2 YNNKEL (reference sequence). The J segment lost 10 bases and the V segment lost 4 bases, leaving 11 bases of the junction unmatched.

The chain links TRBV19 to TRBJ1-2, with D possibly being TRBD1 (5 bases). Germline V gene lookup returns CDR1 LNHDA and CDR2 SQIVND (reference sequence). Trimming removed 5 bases from V and 7 bases from J, with 11 bases in between. This CDR3 comprises 12 residues. CDR3 loop: CASSQGISGYTF. The CDR3 DNA reads TGTGCCAGTAGTCAGGGAATTTCTGGCTACACCTTC.

The V call is TRBV7-2, the J call TRBJ2-3; 16 nucleotides line up with TRBD2. Germline V lookup: CDR1 SGHTA, CDR2 FQGNSA. With V trimmed by 0 bases and J by 4 bases, 4 bases remained unmatched. CDR3 length: 18 residues. The chain's CDR3 is CASSLAGLAGGPADTQYF. CDR3 nucleotide sequence: TGTGCCAGCAGCTTAGCGGGACTAGCGGGGGGGCCTGCAGATACGCAGTATTTT.

This clone was seen only once. The CDR3 reads CASSLAVSGNTEAFF. CDR3 sequence (DNA): TGTGCCAGCAGCTTAGCGGTTTCAGGGAACACTGAAGCTTTCTTT. The gene calls are TRBV7-2 and TRBJ1-1; unclear D gene. The V gene's germline CDR1 is SGHTA and CDR2 FQGNSA. V lost 0 bases and J lost 1, with 9 bases in between. CDR3 length: 15 residues.

V and J are TRBV11-2 and TRBJ2-5, with 12 bases aligning to TRBD2. The germline V gene encodes CDR1 SGHAT and CDR2 FQNNGV. Trimming at V came to 4 bases and at J to 4 bases, leaving 16 bases not matched to a gene. The CDR3 is 19 amino acids. The CDR3 loop is CASSYPLRNWGLAGETQYF. In nucleotides, the CDR3 is TGTGCCAGCAGCTACCCCCTCAGGAACTGGGGACTAGCGGGAGAGACCCAGTACTTC.

V and J are TRBV3-1 (or the pseudogene TRBV3-2) and TRBJ2-5; perhaps TRBD2 as D (6 bases). This CDR3 is 13 amino acids long. Germline V gene lookup returns CDR1 LGHDT and CDR2 YNNKEL (reference sequence). The V end was cut by 8 bases, the J end by 2 bases, with 12 bases between. The CDR3 DNA follows: TGTGCCAGCCGTAACGGGGGACAAGAGACCCAGTACTTC. Amino acid sequence: CASRNGGQETQYF.

The chain has TRBV7-9 and TRBJ2-7; 8 bases are shared with TRBD1. The ends lost 7 bases at V and 4 bases at J; junction bases unmatched: 12. This CDR3 comprises 15 residues. CDR1 and CDR2 (germline): SEHNR, FQNEAQ (reference sequence). In nucleotides, the CDR3 is TGTGCCAGCACCCCAACCGGGACAGGTCCTTACGAGCAGTACTTC. Amino acid sequence: CASTPTGTGPYEQYF.

The genes are TRBV7-2 and TRBJ1-1; D may be TRBD1 (5 bases). This CDR3 has 14 residues. Deletions cut 3 bases from V and 1 base from J, with 9 bases between. CDR1 and CDR2 from the germline V gene are SGHTA and FQGNSA. The CDR3 here is CASSLGTANTEAFF. Written as DNA, the CDR3 is TGTGCCAGCAGCTTGGGGACTGCGAACACTGAAGCTTTCTTT.

This chain uses TRBV3-1 (or the pseudogene TRBV3-2) with TRBJ1-5, with D uncertain. Germline V CDR1 and CDR2: LGHDT, YNNKEL (reference sequence). CDR3 length: 14 residues. The ends were cut back, 3 bases at V and 2 bases at J, with 8 bases in the middle. CDR3 amino acids: CASSQGGGNQPQHF. For the CDR3, the DNA is TGTGCCAGCAGCCAGGGCGGGGGCAATCAGCCCCAGCATTTT.